Below are 3 T cell receptor beta chains sequenced from a single sample in a study of beta chain features in type 1 diabetes. Expressed TCRB transcripts were sequenced because the entire RNA isolate underwent reverse transcription. The assay was immunoSEQ multiplex PCR, and TCRdb's table has in-frame clones only and misses some. This table holds hundreds of thousands of clones, over 25% found once. Sequencing was performed on naive CD4+ T cells from blood. The receptors were gathered from a man younger than 35 in good health.

This clone was counted between two and nine times. This same CDR3 is encoded by further DNA sequences in the sample. This chain joins TRBV5-4 and TRBJ2-1; D unclear. Looked up from germline, CDR1 is SGHNT and CDR2 is YYREEE (reference sequence). V shed 1 base and J shed 5 bases, with 1 base lying between them. This CDR3 is built from 11 residues. Here the CDR3 reads CASSLNNEQFF. CDR3 DNA sequence: TGTGCCAGCAGCTTGAACAATGAGCAGTTCTTC.

The genes are TRBV29-1 and TRBJ2-1; D remains unclear. The CDR3 contains 13 residues. V was shortened by 7 bases and J by 1 base, with 11 bases between the two germline ends. Germline V lookup: CDR1 SQVTM, CDR2 ANQGSEA. CDR3 amino acids: CSAEIGSYNEQFF. CDR3 coding DNA: TGCAGCGCCGAAATTGGGTCCTACAATGAGCAGTTCTTC.

The chain joins TRBV9 to TRBJ1-4, with D unclear. V was trimmed by 2 bases and J by 7 bases, leaving 12 bases between them. CDR1 is SGDLS and CDR2 is YYNGEE in the germline V gene. The CDR3 consists of 14 residues. The CDR3 region is CASSVEPAGEKLFF. Written as DNA, the CDR3 is TGTGCCAGCAGCGTGGAACCCGCGGGTGAAAAACTGTTTTTT.